The 24 T cell receptor beta chains below come from one sample, sequenced in a study of monozygotic twins with inflammatory bowel disease. TCRdb processed the 5' RACE reads again and assigns one entry to each CDR3 protein, with no DNA. Its table lists approximately 400,000 distinct CDR3 sequences. What was sequenced was blood. The receptors derive from a human donor with ulcerative colitis or Crohn's disease, or a healthy co-twin of an affected twin (not recorded which).

CDR3 protein: CASSLMVLGNSPLHF. This chain joins TRBV5-6 and TRBJ1-6. The CDR3 covers 15 residues. Germline values: CDR1 SGHDT, CDR2 YYEEEE. The full variable domain, completed using reference TRBV5-6 and TRBJ1-6, is DAGVTQSPTHLIKTRGQQVTLRCSPKSGHDTVSWYQQALGQGPQFIFQYYEEEERQRGNFPDRFSGHQFPNYSSELNVNALLLGDSALYLCASSLMVLGNSPLHFGNGTRLTVT.

The chain uses TRBV12-3 or TRBV12-4 and TRBJ1-1; there is no DNA to check the TCRdb D call of TRBD1. The CDR3 has 15 residues. CDR3 region: CASSLSAQGNTEAFF.

The V and J genes are TRBV20-1 and TRBJ2-7; TCRdb's D call, TRBD2, is unchecked because there is no DNA. This CDR3 spans 13 amino acids. Germline lookup yields CDR1 DFQATT and CDR2 SNEGSKA (reference sequence). CDR3 loop: CSARRAGGGEQYF.

The rearrangement uses TRBV28 and TRBJ1-1; TCRdb proposes TRBD1, but this gene call is untestable without DNA. This CDR3 has 15 amino acids. From germline, CDR1 is MDHEN and CDR2 SYDVKM. CDR3 in amino acids: CASSLFVGPNTEAFF. Full variable domain (outside the CDR3, taken from reference TRBV28 and TRBJ1-1): DVKVTQSSRYLVKRTGEKVFLECVQDMDHENMFWYRQDPGLGLRLIYFSYDVKMKEKGDIPEGYSVSREKKERFSLILESASTNQTSMYLCASSLFVGPNTEAFFGQGTRLTVV.

V gene TRBV20-1 combines with J gene TRBJ2-2; the TRBD1 assignment by TCRdb is unverifiable without DNA. Germline loops: CDR1 DFQATT, CDR2 SNEGSKA (reference sequence). The CDR3 is made up of 14 amino acids. The CDR3: CSARDGVSSGELFF.

The chain employs TRBV4-1 and TRBJ2-7; checking the TCRdb D call of TRBD2 is not possible without DNA. This CDR3 has 15 amino acids. Germline V gene lookup returns CDR1 MGHRA and CDR2 YSYEKL. CDR3 in amino acids: CASSQVPDYSYEQYF.

The V call is TRBV20-1, the J call TRBJ2-1; TCRdb's D call of TRBD2 is untestable without DNA. Germline loops: CDR1 DFQATT, CDR2 SNEGSKA (reference sequence). The CDR3 consists of 13 residues. CDR3 sequence reads: CSARVDLYNEQFF.

This chain links TRBV5-1 with TRBJ1-2. CDR1 is SGHRS and CDR2 is YFSETQ in the germline V gene. The CDR3 sequence is 15 residues long. CDR3 sequence reads: CASSLDGLTNYGYTF.

This chain uses TRBV6-5 with TRBJ1-3; TCRdb outputs TRBD1, but without DNA this stays unchecked. This CDR3 spans 17 amino acids. Per the germline V gene, CDR1 is MNHEY and CDR2 is SVGAGI. The CDR3 reads CASSYSIQPAPGNTIYF.

The chain is built from TRBV10-3 and TRBJ2-1; TCRdb's D call of TRBD1 is untestable without DNA. This CDR3 spans 17 amino acids. Germline V gene lookup returns CDR1 ENHRY and CDR2 SYGVKD. CDR3 sequence reads: CAISGGQGRPTYNEQFF.

This chain uses TRBV15 with TRBJ2-5; TCRdb indicates TRBD1, and absent DNA this call remains unverified. Germline CDR1 is LNHNV and CDR2 is YYDKDF (reference sequence). There are 15 residues in the CDR3. The CDR3: CATSRDLWGEQTQYF.

J is TRBJ2-2 and V is TRBV29-1. The CDR3 runs to 14 residues. CDR1 and CDR2 (germline): SQVTM, ANQGSEA. The CDR3 protein is CSATHLANTGELFF.

This rearrangement joins TRBV6-1 to TRBJ2-5; TCRdb names TRBD1, which stays unverified in the absence of DNA. The germline V gene encodes CDR1 MNHNS and CDR2 SASEGT. The CDR3 runs to 15 residues. The CDR3 loop is CASSDFDRGQETQYF.

The chain combines TRBV10-3 with TRBJ2-2. Germline lookup yields CDR1 ENHRY and CDR2 SYGVKD. CDR3 length: 15 residues. The CDR3 region is CAISPQSANTGELFF.

V and J are TRBV7-2 and TRBJ2-1; the TCRdb D gene call, TRBD2, has no DNA to confirm it. This CDR3 has 17 residues. Germline CDR1 reads SGHTA; CDR2 reads FQGNSA. CDR3: CASSLRGGLAGDNEQFF.

The genes are TRBV5-1 and TRBJ2-5; the D call of TRBD2 rests on TCRdb alone, since no DNA is present to check it. The CDR3 consists of 15 residues. CDR1 and CDR2 from the germline V gene are SGHRS and YFSETQ. The CDR3 reads CASRQLAGVQETQYF.

The chain is built from TRBV5-1 and TRBJ2-7; TCRdb's D gene call, TRBD1, goes unchecked for lack of DNA. The CDR3 runs 14 residues. Germline loops: CDR1 SGHRS, CDR2 YFSETQ. CDR3 in amino acids: CASSSGDRGLGQYF.

The genes are TRBV29-1 and TRBJ2-3; checking the TCRdb D call of TRBD1 is not possible without DNA. Germline V gives CDR1 SQVTM, CDR2 ANQGSEA. The CDR3 extends over 13 amino acids. CDR3 in amino acids: CSVVRGGSDTQYF.

The chain links TRBV18 to TRBJ2-1; the TCRdb call, TRBD1, lacks DNA for checking. The CDR3 is 15 residues long. Germline CDR1 and CDR2: KGHSH and LQKENI. This CDR3 is CASSHGASSYNEQFF.

V and J are TRBV29-1 and TRBJ2-3. This CDR3 has 13 amino acids. CDR1 is SQVTM, CDR2 ANQGSEA, per germline. CDR3 region: CSVGGPNMDTQYF.

The rearrangement joins TRBV30 to TRBJ2-7; checking the TCRdb D call of TRBD1 is not possible without DNA. The CDR3 loop spans 13 amino acids. The germline V gene encodes CDR1 GTSNPN and CDR2 SVGIG (reference sequence). The CDR3 sequence: CAWSSDRGYEQYF.

The V gene is TRBV19, the J gene TRBJ2-7. The CDR3 covers 12 residues. From germline, CDR1 is LNHDA and CDR2 SQIVND (reference sequence). CDR3 sequence: CASSSDRMKQYF.

J is TRBJ2-5 and V is TRBV25-1; checking the TCRdb D call of TRBD2 is not possible without DNA. The CDR3 is made up of 16 amino acids. CDR1 and CDR2 from the germline V gene are MGHDK and SYGVNS. The CDR3 loop is CASSERGPRIGETQYF.

This rearrangement joins TRBV20-1 to TRBJ2-5; TCRdb selects TRBD1, and the lack of DNA leaves this call unchecked. This CDR3 is 13 amino acids long. Germline V gene lookup returns CDR1 DFQATT and CDR2 SNEGSKA (reference sequence). The CDR3 reads CSAAGQGGETQYF.